This T cell receptor beta chain was recovered during a study of sequential checkpoint blockade in melanoma. Between the trimmed V and J ends, which lost 5 bases and 0 bases, there was a span of 12 bases. Germline assignment: CDR1 SGHVS and CDR2 FNYEAQ. CDR3 length: 15 amino acids. The method was immunoSEQ multiplex PCR; TCRdb's version includes in-frame clones alone and lacks a portion of them. The sample has more than 10,000 clones, 25% to 30% seen once. The treatment: randomized to nivolumab then ipilimumab (arm A) or the reverse (arm B). The rearrangement joins TRBV7-6 to TRBJ2-3; TRBD2 might be the D (7 bases). The starting material was tumor tissue (inferred from file names), obtained from a patient given nivolumab and ipilimumab in sequence. The sequence was collected from a human donor with melanoma. The CDR3 DNA follows: TGTGCCAGCAGCCGGGGGGCCCGTAGCACAGATACGCAGTATTTT. Residues: CASSRGARSTDTQYF.